The 14 T cell receptor beta chains below come from one sample, sequenced in a study of control samples from healthy donors and cancer patients. Method: immunoSEQ multiplex PCR; TCRdb's copy keeps in-frame clones and lacks some. The sample contains 110,000 to 150,000 clones, under 90% of which appear only once. Specimen: blood. All receptors come from a man aged 30 to 45 in good health.

The chain has TRBV30 and TRBJ2-1; 7 bases match TRBD2. Looked up from germline, CDR1 is GTSNPN and CDR2 is SVGIG (reference sequence). The length of the CDR3 is 14 residues. V trimming: 0 bases; J trimming: 8 bases; junction bases outside the gene matches: 7. For the CDR3, the DNA is TGTGCCTGGAGTGTCAACGGGGGGAGGTATGAGCAGTTCTTC. It translates to CAWSVNGGRYEQFF.

This chain joins TRBV7-7 and TRBJ1-3; D remains ambiguous. This CDR3 spans 15 amino acids. The germline gives CDR1 SSHAT, CDR2 FNYEAQ (reference sequence). V was clipped by 2 bases and J by 0 bases, with 8 bases between them. CDR3 coding DNA: TGTGCCAGCAGCTTATCATTTAACTCTGGAAACACCATATATTTT. This gives the protein CASSLSFNSGNTIYF.

This clone has a count of ten or more. The chain uses TRBV6-6 and TRBJ1-2; D gene uncertain. CDR1 is MNHNY and CDR2 is SVGAGI in the germline V gene (reference sequence). V lost 2 bases, J lost 8 bases, and 9 bases lay in between. CDR3 length: 12 residues. CDR3 sequence reads: CASSYTREGYTF. The CDR3 DNA reads as TGTGCCAGCAGTTACACCCGGGAGGGCTACACCTTC.

The genes are TRBV4-2 and TRBJ2-3, with D perhaps matching TRBD1 (5 bases). The ends were cut back, 1 base at V and 5 bases at J, with 13 bases in the middle. The CDR3 totals 15 residues. Germline-derived CDR1 and CDR2 are LGHNA and YNFKEQ. The CDR3 sequence is CASSQVQGVEDTQYF. The CDR3 coding sequence is TGTGCCAGCAGCCAAGTCCAAGGGGTCGAAGATACGCAGTATTTT.

This chain links TRBV5-6 with TRBJ1-2, with 7 bases that match TRBD1. After removal of 4 bases from V and 2 bases from J, the junction contained 2 bases not matched to a gene. The CDR3 is 13 residues long. CDR1 is SGHDT and CDR2 is YYEEEE in the germline V gene. CDR3 amino acids: CASSLQGNYGYTF. The CDR3 region has the DNA TGTGCCAGCAGCCTACAGGGGAACTATGGCTACACCTTC.

This clone was detected once. J is TRBJ2-3 and V is TRBV6-5; 10 nucleotides align to TRBD1. This CDR3 has 14 residues. Germline CDR1 reads MNHEY; CDR2 reads SVGAGI. With V trimmed by 9 bases and J by 6 bases, 9 bases remained unmatched. The CDR3 protein is CASTRTGGADTQYF. The CDR3 DNA sequence: TGTGCCAGTACTCGGACAGGGGGTGCTGATACGCAGTATTTT.

This clone was seen only a few times. CDR3 nucleotide sequence: TGTGCCAGCAGCTGGACAGAGCCCTACGAGCAGTACTTC. This gives the protein CASSWTEPYEQYF. V gene TRBV11-2 combines with J gene TRBJ2-7; D possibly corresponds to TRBD1 (6 bases). The germline V gene encodes CDR1 SGHAT and CDR2 FQNNGV. The CDR3 runs to 13 residues. Trimming removed 4 bases at V and 2 bases at J, with 9 bases between.

The rearrangement uses TRBV7-2 and TRBJ2-7; a weak D match, TRBD2 (6 bases). Germline-derived CDR1 and CDR2 are SGHTA and FQGNSA. Trimming removed 5 bases at V and 4 bases at J, with 15 bases between. The CDR3 runs to 14 residues. The CDR3 DNA is TGTGCCAGCAGCGGGAGGTGGCAGGAGTACGAGCAGTACTTC. Amino acid sequence: CASSGRWQEYEQYF.

The chain carries TRBV11-3 and TRBJ2-2; 8 bases match TRBD2. The CDR3 covers 16 residues. The germline V gene encodes CDR1 SGHNT and CDR2 YENEEA. With V trimmed by 1 base and J by 2 bases, 3 bases remained unmatched. For the CDR3, the DNA is TGTGCCAGCAGCTTAGTCAGCGGGAGTAACACCGGGGAGCTGTTTTTT. Its translation is CASSLVSGSNTGELFF.

V usage is TRBV11-3 and J usage is TRBJ2-2; D is perhaps TRBD2 (5 bases). Per germline, CDR1 SGHNT and CDR2 YENEEA. The CDR3 loop spans 13 amino acids. V lost 4 bases and J 6 bases, leaving 9 bases between the germline ends. The CDR3 reads CASSSFGAGELFF. The DNA for the CDR3 is TGTGCCAGCAGCTCCTTCGGGGCCGGGGAGCTGTTTTTT.

The table lists this clone with a count of one. The rearrangement uses TRBV11-2 and TRBJ2-3, with D tentatively TRBD1 (5 bases). Germline CDR1 SGHAT, CDR2 FQNNGV. Trimming shortened V by 5 bases and J by 9 bases, and 12 bases separated the two germline ends. CDR3 length equals 12 residues. The CDR3 bases are TGTGCCAGCAGCACAGGAACCTTCACGCAGTATTTT. Protein product: CASSTGTFTQYF. The whole variable domain, filled in from reference TRBV11-2 and TRBJ2-3, reads EAGVAQSPRYKIIEKRQSVAFWCNPISGHATLYWYQQILGQGPKLLIQFQNNGVVDDSQLPKDRFSAERLKGVDSTLKIQPAKLEDSAVYLCASSTGTFTQYFGPGTRLTVL.

The gene calls are TRBV27 and TRBJ1-2, with TRBD1 matching over 7 bases. Germline values: CDR1 MNHEY, CDR2 SMNVEV (reference sequence). The CDR3 length is 16 residues. J lost 8 bases, V lost 5 bases, and 17 bases had no gene match. In DNA, the CDR3 is TGTGCCAGCAGTCCTGACAGGGATACACCCTATATGGGCTACACCTTC. Translated, it gives CASSPDRDTPYMGYTF.

This clone was picked up one time. This chain uses TRBV7-6 with TRBJ1-4; D might be TRBD1 (5 bases). This CDR3 spans 14 amino acids. Trimming removed 3 bases from V and 7 bases from J, with 12 bases in between. CDR1 and CDR2 (germline): SGHVS, FNYEAQ. CDR3 protein: CASSLRGGGEKLFF. Here the CDR3 DNA reads TGTGCCAGCAGCTTGAGGGGAGGCGGTGAAAAACTGTTTTTT.

This rearrangement joins TRBV6-5 to TRBJ2-3; 11 bases line up with TRBD1. V shed 6 bases, J shed 5 bases, and the junction held 4 bases outside the gene matches. This CDR3 spans 14 amino acids. Germline V gene data show CDR1 as MNHEY and CDR2 as SVGAGI. The DNA for the CDR3 is TGTGCCAGCAGCATGGGACAGGGGGTAGATACGCAGTATTTT. This encodes CASSMGQGVDTQYF.